This TCR beta chain was obtained from a study of CD8+ T cells in alopecia areata. Study background: Skin-grafted approximately 6-10-week-old female C3H/HeJ mice received tissue from roughly 6-13-month-old C3H/HeJ donors with spontaneous alopecia. Overall study results and limits: Sequencing of scalp samples also captures resident alphabeta T cells of normal skin. Elevated clonality characterized lesional scalp relative to normal scalp, particularly in alopecia totalis/universalis. With patients, TCR sharing proved less clear than in mice, a difference possibly related to HLA.

The study sorted pooled cutaneous lymph node cells by CD4, CD8alpha, NKG2D, NKG2ACE and other markers. CDR3 length equals 14 residues. In germline, CDR1 is NNHDY, CDR2 SYVADS. As the sequencing template, cDNA was produced by extracting RNA and reverse transcribing it. Repertoires were generated with immunoSEQ multiplex PCR, while TCRdb's copy carries only in-frame clones and drops some. Altogether under 350,000 clones were found in the sample, and no singletons occur. This clone was recorded a few times. Antigen: not known. Mouse germline and gene names are used. The DNA ends 4 residues before the CDR3 does, and the rest of the CDR3 is filled in from the germline J gene.

What was sequenced was CD4+ T cells sorted from a lymph node. V and J are TRBV13-3 and TRBJ2-1, with 11 bases identical to TRBD2. The clonotype was recovered from a C3H/HeJ mouse with alopecia areata. Mouse MHC haplotype: H2-k. The sequenced CDR3 bases are TGTGCCAGCAGAAACTGGGGGGGCGCTTCT. Translated, it gives CASRNWGGAS. In full, the CDR3 is CASRNWGGASEQFF.